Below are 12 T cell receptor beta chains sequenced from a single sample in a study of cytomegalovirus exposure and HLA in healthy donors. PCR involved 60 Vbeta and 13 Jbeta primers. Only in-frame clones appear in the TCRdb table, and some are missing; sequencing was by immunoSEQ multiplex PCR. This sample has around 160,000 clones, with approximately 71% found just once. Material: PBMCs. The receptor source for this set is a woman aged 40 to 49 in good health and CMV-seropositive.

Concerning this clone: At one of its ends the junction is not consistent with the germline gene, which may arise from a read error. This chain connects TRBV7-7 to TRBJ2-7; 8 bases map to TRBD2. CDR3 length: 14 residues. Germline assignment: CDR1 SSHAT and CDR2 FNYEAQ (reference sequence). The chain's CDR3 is CASSLSGTDNEQYF. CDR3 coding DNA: TGTGCTAGCAGCCTTAGCGGGACCGACAACGAGCAGTACTTC.

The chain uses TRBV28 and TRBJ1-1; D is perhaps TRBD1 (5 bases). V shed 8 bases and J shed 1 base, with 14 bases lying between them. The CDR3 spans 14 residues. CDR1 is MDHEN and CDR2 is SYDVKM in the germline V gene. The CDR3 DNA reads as TGTGCCAGCCGCCCCGGGGGGGAGAACACTGAAGCTTTCTTT. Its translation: CASRPGGENTEAFF.

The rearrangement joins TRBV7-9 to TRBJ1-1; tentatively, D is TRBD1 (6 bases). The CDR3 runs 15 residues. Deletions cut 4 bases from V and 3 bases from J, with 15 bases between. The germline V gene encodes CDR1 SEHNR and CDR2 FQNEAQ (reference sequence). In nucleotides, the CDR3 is TGTGCCAGCAGCTCCGGCGGCAGGGGTGACACTGAAGCTTTCTTT. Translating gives CASSSGGRGDTEAFF. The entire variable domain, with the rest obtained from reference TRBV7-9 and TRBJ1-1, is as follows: DTGVSQNPRHKITKRGQNVTFRCDPISEHNRLYWYRQTLGQGPEFLTYFQNEAQLEKSRLLSDRFSAERPKGSFSTLEIQRTEQGDSAMYLCASSSGGRGDTEAFFGQGTRLTVV.

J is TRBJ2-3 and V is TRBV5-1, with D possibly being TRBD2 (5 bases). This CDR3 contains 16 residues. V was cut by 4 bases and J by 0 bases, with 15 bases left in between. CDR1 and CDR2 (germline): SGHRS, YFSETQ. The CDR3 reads CASSAGGGASTDTQYF. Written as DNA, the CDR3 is TGCGCCAGCAGCGCGGGTGGAGGCGCTAGCACAGATACGCAGTATTTT.

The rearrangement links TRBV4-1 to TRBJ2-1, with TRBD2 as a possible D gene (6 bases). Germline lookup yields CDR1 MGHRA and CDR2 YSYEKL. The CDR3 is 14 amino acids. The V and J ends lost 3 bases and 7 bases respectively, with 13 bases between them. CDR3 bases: TGCGCCAGCAGCCAGGCCGGGACTCAAAATGAGCAGTTCTTC. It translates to CASSQAGTQNEQFF.

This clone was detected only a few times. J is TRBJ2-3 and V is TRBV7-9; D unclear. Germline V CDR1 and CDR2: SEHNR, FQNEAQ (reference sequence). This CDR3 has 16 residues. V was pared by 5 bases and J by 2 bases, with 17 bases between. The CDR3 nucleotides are TGTGCCAGCAGCCCCACCAGGTCCCGGAACACAGATACGCAGTATTTT. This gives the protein CASSPTRSRNTDTQYF.

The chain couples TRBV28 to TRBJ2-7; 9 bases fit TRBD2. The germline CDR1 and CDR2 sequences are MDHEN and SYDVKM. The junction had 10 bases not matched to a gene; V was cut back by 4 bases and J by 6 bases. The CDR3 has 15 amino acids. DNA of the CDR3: TGTGCCAGCAGTTCCGGACTAGCGAGCTTCCGCGAGCAGTACTTC. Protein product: CASSSGLASFREQYF.

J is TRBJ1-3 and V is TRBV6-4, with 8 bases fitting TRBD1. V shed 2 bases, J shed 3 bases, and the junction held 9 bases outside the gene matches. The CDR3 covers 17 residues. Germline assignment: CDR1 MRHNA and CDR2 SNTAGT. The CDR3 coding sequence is TGTGCCAGCAGTGACGTAGACAGGGGCAGCTTTGGAAACACCATATATTTT. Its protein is CASSDVDRGSFGNTIYF.

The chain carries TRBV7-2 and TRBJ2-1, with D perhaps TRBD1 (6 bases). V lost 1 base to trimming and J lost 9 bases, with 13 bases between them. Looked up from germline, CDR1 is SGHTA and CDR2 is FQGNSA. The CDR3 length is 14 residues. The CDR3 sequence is CASSLDRARGEQFF. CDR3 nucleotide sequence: TGTGCCAGCAGCTTAGACAGGGCGAGGGGTGAGCAGTTCTTC.

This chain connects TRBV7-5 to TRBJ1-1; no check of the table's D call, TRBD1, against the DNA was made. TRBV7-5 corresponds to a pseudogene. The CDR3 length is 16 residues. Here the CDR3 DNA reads TGTGCCAGAAGTATACAGGGGACCTCCCCGACCACTGAAGCTTTCTTT. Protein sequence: CARSIQGTSPTTEAFF.

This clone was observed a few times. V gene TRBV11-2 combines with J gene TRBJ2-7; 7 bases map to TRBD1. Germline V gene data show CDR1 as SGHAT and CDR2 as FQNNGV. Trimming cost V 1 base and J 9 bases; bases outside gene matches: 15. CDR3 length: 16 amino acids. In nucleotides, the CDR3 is TGTGCCAGCAGCTTAGGGCGCCTTACCGGGACAGATGTGCAGTACTTC. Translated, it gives CASSLGRLTGTDVQYF. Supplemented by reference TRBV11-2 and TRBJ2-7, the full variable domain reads EAGVAQSPRYKIIEKRQSVAFWCNPISGHATLYWYQQILGQGPKLLIQFQNNGVVDDSQLPKDRFSAERLKGVDSTLKIQPAKLEDSAVYLCASSLGRLTGTDVQYFGPGTRLTVT.

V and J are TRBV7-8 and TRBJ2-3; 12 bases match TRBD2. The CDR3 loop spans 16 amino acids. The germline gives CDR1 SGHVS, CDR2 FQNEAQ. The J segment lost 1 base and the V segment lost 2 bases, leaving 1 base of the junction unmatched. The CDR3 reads CASSLRLAGGTDTQYF. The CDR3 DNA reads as TGTGCCAGCAGCTTAAGACTAGCGGGGGGCACAGATACGCAGTATTTT.